A selection of T cell receptor beta chains follows, all from one sample in a study of cytomegalovirus exposure and HLA in healthy donors. Data came from immunoSEQ multiplex PCR; TCRdb stores just in-frame clones and leaves some out. Counted here are about 64,000 clones, 95% occurring once; the ten biggest clones make up nearly 6%. Sequenced input: PBMCs. These receptors were taken from a woman in her late teens or twenties in good health and CMV-seropositive. The CDR3 runs from the conserved cysteine through the conserved F or W. D genes are given only for firm matches.

>TRBJ2-1|NA|TRBV5-1
CASSPRRAGSNEQFF
>TRBJ1-2|NA|TRBV5-6
CASSRDSYGYTF
>TRBJ2-7|NA|TRBV7-6
CASTPVSGETRVYEQYF
>TRBJ2-7|NA|TRBV11-1
CASSPGWRDQEQYF
>TRBJ2-7|TRBD2|TRBV6-6
CASTQRERDEQYF
>TRBJ2-7|TRBD2|TRBV10-1
CASSPGLAGGREQYF
>TRBJ1-4|NA|TRBV15
CATTPGTTSTNEKLFF
>TRBJ2-7|TRBD1|TRBV7-9
CASSLNGDRGLWEQYF
>TRBJ1-2|NA|TRBV7-3
CASSLKPGDRGYTF
>TRBJ1-1|NA|TRBV2
CASRTDSMNTEAFF
>TRBJ1-5|TRBD1|TRBV19
CASSPGRDRGRGDNQPQHF
>TRBJ2-7|NA|TRBV27
CASSLVGDDEQYF
>TRBJ2-3|NA|TRBV4-1
CASSQDGGKDTQYF
>TRBJ2-7|TRBD2|TRBV7-9
CASSSKSGSGHYEQYF
>TRBJ2-3|NA|TRBV2
CASNPGYRNTDTQYF
>TRBJ2-1|NA|TRBV11-2
CASSSGGFLTYNEQFF
>TRBJ2-1|TRBD2|TRBV15
CATSRDRQLAGIEQFF
>TRBJ1-2|NA|TRBV27
CASSPRTDYGYTF
>TRBJ2-5|NA|TRBV5-5
CASSPAEVQETQYF
>TRBJ2-7|TRBD2|TRBV6-1
CASRLTSGVTYEQYF
>TRBJ2-7|TRBD1|TRBV27
CASSFSGTGYEQYF
>TRBJ2-7|NA|TRBV27
CASSLGPGHYEQYF
>TRBJ2-3|NA|TRBV5-8
CASSLPQNTQYF
>TRBJ2-5|TRBD2|TRBV7-8
CASSRLVGGQETQYF
>TRBJ1-2|TRBD1|TRBV28
CASALGLRTGNYGYTF
>TRBJ1-1|TRBD1|TRBV18
CASSPTYGGQDNTEAFF
>TRBJ2-1|NA|TRBV6-4
CASIREIPASIYNEQFF
>TRBJ1-1|TRBD1|TRBV13
CASSLGPQGAFRAEAFF
>TRBJ2-7|TRBD1|TRBV6-5
CASSYTRDRVFGQYF